The rows below give T cell receptor beta chains drawn from one sample of a study of patients and donors after allogeneic stem cell transplantation. A single record per CDR3 protein comes from TCRdb applying MiXCR to the RT-PCR reads. The table shows roughly 940,000 distinct CDR3 sequences, with about 20% occurring only once. The source material was blood, either unsorted or a sorted T cell fraction (not recorded which). These TCRs come from a human donor who was either an allogeneic HSCT recipient or a stem cell or donor lymphocyte infusion donor (not recorded which). It is not recorded whose cells these are; they may come from a transplant donor. The CDR3 runs from the conserved cysteine through the conserved F or W. A D gene is named only where the DNA matches it firmly. Size is stated for part of the rows, as once, few or many counts, or as a class when the clone is expanded.

>few|TRBD1|TRBV9|TRBJ2-7
TGTGCCAGCAGTCCCGACAGGGGTTTCTCCTACGAGCAGTACTTC
CASSPDRGFSYEQYF
>-|TRBD1|TRBV5-1|TRBJ2-7
TGCGCCAGCAGCTTGGCCTTGGGACAGGGCCCCTACGAGCAGTACTTC
CASSLALGQGPYEQYF
>few|-|TRBV9|TRBJ1-1
TGTGCCAGCAGCGTAGTGGGCAAGGGCTATGAAGCTTTCTTT
CASSVVGKGYEAFF
>-|-|TRBV27|TRBJ2-2
TGTGCCAGCAGCCCAAACCCGACCGGGGAGCTGTTTTTT
CASSPNPTGELFF
>few|-|TRBV4-1|TRBJ1-3
TGCGCCAGCAGCTACGACCTGGGACGGCAGAGCTCTGGAAACACCATATATTTT
CASSYDLGRQSSGNTIYF
>-|-|TRBV14|TRBJ1-1
TGTGCCAGCAGCCCCGACTTTGGAGTGGGGGCTTTCTTT
CASSPDFGVGAFF
>-|-|TRBV25-1|TRBJ2-5
TGTGCCAGCAGTGAATGGAGTAGCGGCCAAGAGACCCAGTACTTC
CASSEWSSGQETQYF
>few|TRBD2|TRBV5-1|TRBJ2-7
TGCGCCAGCAGCCCCAGCGGGGGAAAGAGCTCCTACGAGCAGTACTTC
CASSPSGGKSSYEQYF
>few|-|TRBV5-6|TRBJ1-6
TGTGCCAGCAGCTTGGACAGCAGGGGCGGGTCACCCCTCCACTTT
CASSLDSRGGSPLHF
>-|TRBD2|TRBV11-3|TRBJ2-2
TGTGCCAGCAGCCTACGTCGGACTAGCTCGCCCGGGGAGCTGTTTTTT
CASSLRRTSSPGELFF
>-|-|TRBV20-1|TRBJ2-7
TGCAGTGTTCAGAAGAATACCTACGAGCAGTACTTC
CSVQKNTYEQYF
>many|TRBD1|TRBV5-1|TRBJ1-5
TGCGCCAGCAGCTTCGGGACAGGGAACAATCAGCCCCAGCATTTT
CASSFGTGNNQPQHF
>few|TRBD1|TRBV10-3|TRBJ1-2
TGTGCCATCAGCCTAACAGGGGACTATGGCTACACCTTC
CAISLTGDYGYTF
>many|-|TRBV7-2|TRBJ2-1
TGTGCCAGCAGCTCCGGGCTCTATACCAATGAGCAGTTCTTC
CASSSGLYTNEQFF
>few|TRBD2|TRBV7-6|TRBJ2-1
TGTGCCAGCAGCCCCTGGACTAGGAATGAGCAGTTCTTC
CASSPWTRNEQFF
>few|-|TRBV7-2|TRBJ2-7
TGTGCCAGCAGCGCTGACAGATTCTCCTACGAGCAGTACTTC
CASSADRFSYEQYF
>-|-|TRBV20-1|TRBJ1-5
TGCAGTGCTAGGTTTGGGGGCAGTAGCAATCAGCCCCAGCATTTT
CSARFGGSSNQPQHF
>-|-|TRBV29-1|TRBJ2-5
TGCAGCGCCCTGGGGAGTCGGGAGACCCAGTACTTC
CSALGSRETQYF
>few|TRBD2|TRBV5-5|TRBJ2-4
TGTGCCAGCAGACACAGGGGTTTACTAGCGGGCAGCAAAAACATTCAGTACTTC
CASRHRGLLAGSKNIQYF
>few|TRBD1|TRBV7-9|TRBJ2-1
TGTGCCAGCAACCCCCCGGGACAGGGGGCGAATGAGCAGTTCTTC
CASNPPGQGANEQFF
>few|TRBD1|TRBV11-1|TRBJ1-3
TGTGCCAGCAGCTTAGGGGGGGACAGAAATCCTACTGGAAACACCATATATTTT
CASSLGGDRNPTGNTIYF
>many|-|TRBV6-1|TRBJ1-2
TGTGCCAGCAGTGAACCGGGGAGGGGCAATGGCTACACCTTC
CASSEPGRGNGYTF
>-|TRBD1|TRBV11-1|TRBJ2-7
TGTGCCAGCACCAATGACCTGACAGGGGTCGATCAAAGCTACGAGCAGTACTTC
CASTNDLTGVDQSYEQYF
>-|TRBD2|TRBV6-1|TRBJ2-3
TGTGCCAGCAGGTGGAGTAGGGAGGGTACGCAGTATTTT
CASRWSREGTQYF
>-|TRBD2|TRBV3-1|TRBJ2-1
TGTGCCAGCAGCCAATCTAGCGGGAGGATCGATGAGCAGTTCTTC
CASSQSSGRIDEQFF
>-|-|TRBV6-1|TRBJ1-1
TGTGCCGGGGATGAGGCTTTCTTT
CAGDEAFF
>-|-|TRBV9|TRBJ1-4
TGTGCCAGCAGCCCCCTTTGGGAAGTCAGAAATGAAAAACTGTTTTTT
CASSPLWEVRNEKLFF
>-|TRBD2|TRBV7-3|TRBJ2-1
TGTGCCAGCAGCTTATGGGGAGGGAATGAGCAGTTCTTC
CASSLWGGNEQFF
>-|-|TRBV21-1|TRBJ1-2
TGTGCCAGCAGCAAAGTCGAGAAGAATTATGGCTACACCTTC
CASSKVEKNYGYTF
>few|-|TRBV29-1|TRBJ2-2
TGCAGCGTTGGGGCCCGGCCCGGCGATGTTTTT
CSVGARPGDVF
>few|-|TRBV20-1|TRBJ2-4
TGCAGTGCTAGCTTTGGGGCGGGGCCCAAAAACATTCAGTACTTC
CSASFGAGPKNIQYF
>-|-|TRBV20-1|TRBJ2-5
TGCAGTGCTAGGGAAGAAGGAGTGGCAGGAGAGGAGACCCAGTACTTC
CSAREEGVAGEETQYF
>few|-|TRBV20-1|TRBJ2-6
TGCAGTGCTAGAAATCCATCTGGGGCCAACGTCCTGACTTTC
CSARNPSGANVLTF
>-|-|TRBV12-3/TRBV12-4|TRBJ1-3
TGTGCCAGCTACCAACCAGGGGAAAACACCATATATTTT
CASYQPGENTIYF
>-|-|TRBV10-3|TRBJ2-5
TGTGCCATCAGTGAACAGTCCTATCAAGAGACCCAGTACTTC
CAISEQSYQETQYF
>-|TRBD2|TRBV2|TRBJ2-1
TGTGCCAGCAGTGCTGAAGCTAGCGGGATGAATGAGCAGTTCTTC
CASSAEASGMNEQFF
>-|-|TRBV5-1|TRBJ2-5
TGCGCCAGCAGCTTGGGGGTCATCCTCGGTAGGGGAGAGACCCAGTACTTC
CASSLGVILGRGETQYF
>few|-|TRBV11-2|TRBJ1-1
TGTGCCAGCAGCTTAGTTGGCAGTTCAGGGGCTTTCTTT
CASSLVGSSGAFF
>few|-|TRBV20-1|TRBJ2-7
TGCAGTGCTAGAGAGGATTCGGTCGGAAACTACGAGCAGTACTTC
CSAREDSVGNYEQYF
>many|-|TRBV5-1|TRBJ2-7
TGCGCCAGCAGTCCTTGGGGGACGTCCTACGAGCAGTACTTC
CASSPWGTSYEQYF
>many|-|TRBV4-1|TRBJ2-7
TGCGCCAGCAGCCAAGAGAGGAACTGGGGCTACGAGCAGTACTTC
CASSQERNWGYEQYF
>-|-|TRBV7-7|TRBJ2-1
TGTGCCAGCAGCTCCGGGCCCACCGATGAGCAGTTCTTC
CASSSGPTDEQFF
>few|-|TRBV24-1|TRBJ2-1
TGTGCCACCAGTGACCCGGGGAGGGGGAATGAGCAGTTCTTC
CATSDPGRGNEQFF
>few|TRBD2|TRBV10-2|TRBJ2-3
TGCGCCAGCGAAAGGGGGCGGGGGGGCCGGGATACGCAGTATTTT
CASERGRGGRDTQYF
>-|-|TRBV29-1|TRBJ2-5
TGCAGCGACACCGGGACACCGCGGGGGACCCAGTACTTC
CSDTGTPRGTQYF
>few|-|TRBV10-3|TRBJ2-2
TGTGCCGTACAGGAACGAATTGACACCGGGGAGCTGTTTTTT
CAVQERIDTGELFF
>-|TRBD1|TRBV11-3|TRBJ2-1
TGTGCCAGCAGCCTATTTCTGGACAGGGTTGGATCACGGTTCTTC
CASSLFLDRVGSRFF
>many|-|TRBV12-3/TRBV12-4|TRBJ2-5
TGTGCCAGCAGTTTAAACCAGCTCGGGACCCAGTACTTC
CASSLNQLGTQYF
>many|-|TRBV4-2|TRBJ1-1
TGTGCCAGCAGCCCCCCCGAGGGGGTCACTGAAGCTTTCTTT
CASSPPEGVTEAFF
>-|-|TRBV27|TRBJ2-3
TGTGCCAGCAGTTGGGTAGGCGCAGATACGCAGTATTTT
CASSWVGADTQYF
>-|TRBD2|TRBV4-2|TRBJ2-2
TGTGCCAGCAGCCAACTAGAGGAGGGACTAGGGAGGGGGGCCGGGGAGCTGTTTTTT
CASSQLEEGLGRGAGELFF
>many|-|TRBV20-1|TRBJ1-2
TGCAGTGCTACGAGCCGGGCCGAGGACTATGGCTACACCTTC
CSATSRAEDYGYTF
>-|TRBD2|TRBV12-3/TRBV12-4|TRBJ2-7
TGTGCCAGCAGTTACTCCGGGACTAGCGACGAGCAGTACTTC
CASSYSGTSDEQYF
>many|-|TRBV12-3/TRBV12-4|TRBJ2-7
TGTGCCAGCAGTTTAGCGGGAAATCCACCTTACGAGCAGTACTTC
CASSLAGNPPYEQYF
>few|TRBD1|TRBV11-1|TRBJ2-4
TGTGCCAGCAGCAACCTCCCAGGGACAGGGGACTTTCTAGCCAAAAACATTCAGTACTTC
CASSNLPGTGDFLAKNIQYF
>-|-|TRBV7-9|TRBJ2-2
TGTGCCATTTTAATTCTGGCGGACACCGGGGAGCTGTTTTTT
CAILILADTGELFF
>few|-|TRBV25-1|TRBJ2-3
TGTGCGATTCCGACAGAGACCTCCGCAGATACGCAGTATTTT
CAIPTETSADTQYF
>few|-|TRBV18|TRBJ2-7
TGTGCCAGCTCACCACCTCAGGCTTACGAGCAGTACTTC
CASSPPQAYEQYF
>few|TRBD2|TRBV7-3|TRBJ2-1
TGTGCCAGCAGCTTAACTAGCGGGAGGGCCGTCAATGAGCAGTTCTTC
CASSLTSGRAVNEQFF
>-|-|TRBV6-6|TRBJ1-2
TGTGCCAGCATTCGGACAGATTCTTATGGCTACACCTTC
CASIRTDSYGYTF